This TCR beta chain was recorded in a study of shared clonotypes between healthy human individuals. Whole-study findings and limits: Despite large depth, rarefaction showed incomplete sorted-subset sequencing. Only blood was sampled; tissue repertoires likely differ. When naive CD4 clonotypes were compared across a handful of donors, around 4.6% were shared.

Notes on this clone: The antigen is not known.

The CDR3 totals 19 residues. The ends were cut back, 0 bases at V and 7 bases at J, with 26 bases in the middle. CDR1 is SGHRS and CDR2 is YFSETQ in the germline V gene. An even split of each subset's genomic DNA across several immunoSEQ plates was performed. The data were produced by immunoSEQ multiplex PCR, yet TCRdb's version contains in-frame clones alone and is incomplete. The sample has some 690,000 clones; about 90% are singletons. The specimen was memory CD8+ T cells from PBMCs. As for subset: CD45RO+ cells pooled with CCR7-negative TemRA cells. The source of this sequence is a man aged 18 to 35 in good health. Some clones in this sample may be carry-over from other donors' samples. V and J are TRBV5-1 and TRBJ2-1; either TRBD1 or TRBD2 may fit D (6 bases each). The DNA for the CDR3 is TGCGCCAGCAGCTTGGTCTTTGTACTAGCAGGGGACTCATTTAATGAGCAGTTCTTC. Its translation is CASSLVFVLAGDSFNEQFF.